This T cell receptor (beta chain) emerged from a study of T cell responses to AZD1222 COVID-19 vaccine. Profiling relied on immunoSEQ multiplex PCR, and the TCRdb table lists in-frame clones only, not all of them. The data show 150,000 to 200,000 clones, around 92% seen once. This clone was seen more than once but under ten times. The V gene lost 6 bases and the J gene lost 2 bases, with 13 bases spanning the gap. From germline, CDR1 is KGHSH and CDR2 LQKENI. This CDR3 has 14 amino acids. Sequenced here: peripheral blood, sampled on day 0 of AZD1222 vaccination. This receptor was taken from an adult in good health. This chain joins TRBV18 and TRBJ1-2; D is unclear. CDR3 DNA: TGTGCCAGCTCGCGAGATCCTTCCAACTATGGCTACACCTTC. Translated: CASSRDPSNYGYTF. The full variable domain, in which reference TRBV18 and TRBJ1-2 provide the parts outside the CDR3, is NAGVMQNPRHLVRRRGQEARLRCSPMKGHSHVYWYRQLPEEGLKFMVYLQKENIIDESGMPKERFSAEFPKEGPSILRIQQVVRGDSAAYFCASSRDPSNYGYTFGSGTRLTVV.